This T cell receptor beta chain emerged from a study of PD-L1 blockade in urothelial cancer (dated by TCRdb to about 2017). In terms of the full investigation: All patients started therapy in the mid-2010s and received atezolizumab 1,200 mg intravenously every 3 weeks. About 90% of the 29 patients were males with bladder-origin urothelial cancer, and about 65% of the roughly 30 reported a prior smoking history. An ECOG performance status of 0 or 1 was recorded for the patients, and 0 to 3 prior chemotherapy regimens had been received by the patients. Blood samples were analyzed at 3 weeks after treatment start (second dose) and at 6 weeks after treatment start. Blood samples gave median yields of approximately 130,000 T cells and 83,000 or so unique TCRs, along with a median clonality of 0.080. The study was an exploratory multi-omic analysis of somatic, immune and clinical correlates of response to PD-L1 blockade with atezolizumab in urothelial cancer. TCR sequencing covered pretreatment tumor samples and matched, serially collected peripheral blood taken before and after atezolizumab treatment. Durable clinical benefit was defined as progression-free survival longer than 6 months, and TCR features were also tested against progression-free and overall survival. In the same patients who had TCR sequencing, pretreatment tumors also underwent whole exome sequencing and RNA sequencing. Some ten patients reached durable clinical benefit, while roughly 22 patients did not. Twenty-nine patients had pretreatment blood TCR-seq, about 25 had at least one posttreatment blood collection, and about 25 had tumor TCR-seq. The study at large found these results: At 3 weeks after the start of treatment, tumor-associated TCR clones in peripheral blood had expanded more in patients with durable benefit (n of about 20, p = 0.022). Improved progression-free and overall survival was associated with having pretreatment peripheral blood TCR clonality below the median. Because of the small sample size (n ≈ 31) and the many exploratory analyses performed, the results are intended to be regarded as hypothesis-generating.

Synthetic TCR analog templates were spiked into each PCR so that absolute template abundance could be estimated from read counts. The immunoSEQ assay used bias-controlled V and J gene primers to amplify TCRbeta CDR3 regions from genomic DNA. Sequencing of rearranged TCRbeta segments was done at approximately 20X coverage. On the authors' methods: Clustering was used to correct sequencing errors, and CDR3s were annotated against IMGT so that V, D and J genes could be assigned. Out-of-frame and stop-codon sequences were excluded, and only productive TCRbeta rearrangements were used in downstream analyses. To compute clonality, Shannon entropy was normalized by the log of the number of unique productive sequences and then subtracted from one. Clones differing between time points or between blood and tumor were identified by Fisher's exact test with Benjamini-Hochberg correction at adjusted p below 0.01. TCRdb re-hosts the immuneACCESS table, in-frame sequences only. Its copies lack some clones; in the studies checked, an unresolved V gene accounts for under half of them, and the cause for the rest is not known. From that table come the V and J calls and clone size; the DNA was used to work out D and trimming. Present in this sample are around 19,000 clones, approximately 80% of which were seen just once. The leading ten clones occupy 1.5% to 2% of the sample.

Points on this clone: Its target antigen remains unknown. Nothing much larger sits one base from this clone, and base qualities are not available.

The sample's time point, from its label and the paper: peripheral blood 6 weeks after treatment start. The cohort comprised roughly 30 patients with locally advanced or metastatic urothelial carcinoma treated at Memorial Sloan Kettering on a trial protocol. Peripheral blood mononuclear cells were collected from each patient pretreatment and during treatment, giving between 1 and 8 total time points per patient. The Qiagen DNeasy Blood extraction kit was used to purify genomic DNA from total PBMCs and from tumor samples. PBMCs were collected pretreatment and during treatment and were isolated and stored as previously described. CDR1 MRHNA and CDR2 SNTAGT are derived from the germline V gene. Relative to germline, V is missing 4 bases and J is missing 1 base, with 2 bases of the junction outside any gene match. Measured from the cysteine to the phenylalanine, the CDR3 is 14 residues long. Of the read, only the CDR3 DNA is kept; its 42 bases are in frame from base 1.

The sequence is built from TRBV6-4 and TRBJ2-3, with 7 junctional bases fitting TRBD1. The specimen comprised PBMCs, sampled around atezolizumab (anti-PD-L1) treatment. This sequence originates from a man aged 50-60 years with urothelial cancer. The CDR3 protein is CASSVQGGTDTQYF. At the DNA level, the sequence is TGTGCCAGCAGTGTCCAGGGGGGCACAGATACGCAGTATTTT.